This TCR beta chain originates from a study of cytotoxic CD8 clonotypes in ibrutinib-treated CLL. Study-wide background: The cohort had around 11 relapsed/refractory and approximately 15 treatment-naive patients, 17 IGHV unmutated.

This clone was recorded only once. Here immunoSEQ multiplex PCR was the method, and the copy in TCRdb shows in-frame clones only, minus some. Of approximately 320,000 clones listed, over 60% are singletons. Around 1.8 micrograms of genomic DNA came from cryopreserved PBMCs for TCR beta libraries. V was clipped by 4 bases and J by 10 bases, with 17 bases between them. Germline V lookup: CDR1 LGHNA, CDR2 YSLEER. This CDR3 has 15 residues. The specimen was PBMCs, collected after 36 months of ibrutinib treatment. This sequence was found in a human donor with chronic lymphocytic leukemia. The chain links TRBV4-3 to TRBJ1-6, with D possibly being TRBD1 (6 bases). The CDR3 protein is CASSLQGLGDSPLHF. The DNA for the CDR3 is TGCGCCAGCAGCCTACAGGGCCTGGGAGACTCACCCCTCCACTTT.